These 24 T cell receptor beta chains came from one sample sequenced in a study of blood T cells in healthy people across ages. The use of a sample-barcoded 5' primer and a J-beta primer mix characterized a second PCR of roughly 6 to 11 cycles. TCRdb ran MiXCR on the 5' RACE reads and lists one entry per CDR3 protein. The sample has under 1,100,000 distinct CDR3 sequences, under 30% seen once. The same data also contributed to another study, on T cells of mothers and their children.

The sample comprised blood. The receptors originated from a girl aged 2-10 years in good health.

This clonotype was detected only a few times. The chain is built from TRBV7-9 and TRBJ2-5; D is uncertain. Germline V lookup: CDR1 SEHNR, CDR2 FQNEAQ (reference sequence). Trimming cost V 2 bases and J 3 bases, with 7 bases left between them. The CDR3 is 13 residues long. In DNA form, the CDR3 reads TGTGCCAGCAGCTTATTAGCAAAAGAGACCCAGTACTTC. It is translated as CASSLLAKETQYF.

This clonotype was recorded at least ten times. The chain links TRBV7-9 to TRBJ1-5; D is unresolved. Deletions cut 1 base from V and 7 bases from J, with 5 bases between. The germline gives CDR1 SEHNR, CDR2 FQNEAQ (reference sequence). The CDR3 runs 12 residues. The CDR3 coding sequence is TGTGCCAGCAGCTTAGTCGGCCAGCCCCAGCATTTT. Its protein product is CASSLVGQPQHF.

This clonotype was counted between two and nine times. The CDR3 loop is CASHRGGKRDEKLFF. As DNA, the CDR3 is TGTGCCAGCCATAGGGGTGGGAAGAGGGATGAAAAACTGTTTTTT. This chain uses TRBV6-1 with TRBJ1-4, with TRBD1 as a possible D gene (5 bases). CDR1 and CDR2 from the germline V gene are MNHNS and SASEGT. V was clipped by 8 bases and J by 6 bases, with 19 bases between them. The CDR3 loop spans 15 amino acids.

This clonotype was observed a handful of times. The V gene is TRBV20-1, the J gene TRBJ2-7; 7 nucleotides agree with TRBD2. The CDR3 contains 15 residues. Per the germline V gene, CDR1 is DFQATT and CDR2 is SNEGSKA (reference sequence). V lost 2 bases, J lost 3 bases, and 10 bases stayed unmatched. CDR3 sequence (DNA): TGCAGTGCTAGAAGTCTTGTCAGCGGGAACTACGAGCAGTACTTC. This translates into CSARSLVSGNYEQYF.

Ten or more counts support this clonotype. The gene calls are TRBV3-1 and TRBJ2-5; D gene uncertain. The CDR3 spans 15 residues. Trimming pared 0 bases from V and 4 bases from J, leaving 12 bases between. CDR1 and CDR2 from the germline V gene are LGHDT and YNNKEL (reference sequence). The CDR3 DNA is TGTGCCAGCAGCCAAGAGTTTCCGAGTGGAGAGACCCAGTACTTC. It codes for CASSQEFPSGETQYF.

In nucleotides, the CDR3 is TGTGCCAGCAGTCCTTTTACCCACACTGAAGCTTTCTTT. It yields the protein CASSPFTHTEAFF. The chain carries TRBV14 and TRBJ1-1; D ambiguous. Trimming shortened V by 6 bases and J by 3 bases, and 11 bases separated the two germline ends. This CDR3 comprises 13 residues. Germline loops: CDR1 SGHDN, CDR2 FVKESK.

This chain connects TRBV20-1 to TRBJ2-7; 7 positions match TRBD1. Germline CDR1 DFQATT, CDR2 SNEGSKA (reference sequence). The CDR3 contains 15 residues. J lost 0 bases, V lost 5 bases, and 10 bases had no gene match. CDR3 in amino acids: CSADSGNRGSYEQYF. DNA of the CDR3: TGCAGTGCTGACTCCGGGAACAGGGGCTCCTACGAGCAGTACTTC.

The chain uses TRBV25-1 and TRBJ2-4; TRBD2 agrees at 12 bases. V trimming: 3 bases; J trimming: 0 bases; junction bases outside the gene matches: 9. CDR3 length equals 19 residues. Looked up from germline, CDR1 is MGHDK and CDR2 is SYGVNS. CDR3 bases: TGTGCCAGCAGTGACTCGACTAGCGGGGGACCCCTAGCCAAAAACATTCAGTACTTC. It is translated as CASSDSTSGGPLAKNIQYF.

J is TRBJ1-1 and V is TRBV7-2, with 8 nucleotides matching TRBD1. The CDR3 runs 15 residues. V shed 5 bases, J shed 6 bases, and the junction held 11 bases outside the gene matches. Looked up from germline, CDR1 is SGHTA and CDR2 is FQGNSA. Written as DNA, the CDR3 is TGTGCCAGCAGCCCCGAGCAGGGGGCGCGGGCTGAAGCTTTCTTT. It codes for CASSPEQGARAEAFF. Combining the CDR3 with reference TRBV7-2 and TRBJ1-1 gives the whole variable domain GAGVSQSPSNKVTEKGKDVELRCDPISGHTALYWYRQSLGQGLEFLIYFQGNSAPDKSGLPSDRFSAERTGGSVSTLTIQRTQQEDSAVYLCASSPEQGARAEAFFGQGTRLTVV.

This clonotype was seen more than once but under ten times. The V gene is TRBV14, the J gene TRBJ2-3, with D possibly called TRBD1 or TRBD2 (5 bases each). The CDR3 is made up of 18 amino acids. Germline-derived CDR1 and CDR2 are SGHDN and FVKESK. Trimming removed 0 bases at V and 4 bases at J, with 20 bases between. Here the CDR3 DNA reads TGTGCCAGCAGCCAAGAGCTTTGGGATGGCAGGGACGCAGATACGCAGTATTTT. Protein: CASSQELWDGRDADTQYF.

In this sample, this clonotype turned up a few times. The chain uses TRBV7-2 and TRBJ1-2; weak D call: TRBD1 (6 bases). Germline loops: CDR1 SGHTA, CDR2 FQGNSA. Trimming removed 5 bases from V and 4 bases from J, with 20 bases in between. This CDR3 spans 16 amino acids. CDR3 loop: CASSAPITGPGYGYTF. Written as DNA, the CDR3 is TGTGCCAGCAGCGCCCCAATTACAGGGCCGGGCTATGGCTACACCTTC.

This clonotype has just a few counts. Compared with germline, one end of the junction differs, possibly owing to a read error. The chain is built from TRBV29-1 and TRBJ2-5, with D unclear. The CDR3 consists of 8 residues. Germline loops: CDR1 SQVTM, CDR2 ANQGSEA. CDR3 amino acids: CSLGPGNF. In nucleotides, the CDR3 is TGCAGCTTGGGCCCTGGCAACTTC.

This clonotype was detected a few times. The CDR3 protein is CASSSTIPGTDANYGYTF. CDR3 DNA: TGTGCCAGCAGCTCTACTATCCCCGGGACGGATGCTAACTATGGCTACACCTTC. This chain links TRBV6-6 with TRBJ1-2, with a tentative D call TRBD1 (5 bases). In germline, CDR1 is MNHNY, CDR2 SVGAGI (reference sequence). V lost 6 bases, J lost 0 bases, and 23 bases lay in between. The CDR3 is 18 amino acids.

In nucleotides, the CDR3 is TGTGCCAGCAGCCGCGGGACTAGGATATCTGATGAGCAGTTCTTC. Amino acid sequence: CASSRGTRISDEQFF. The J gene is TRBJ2-5, the V gene TRBV7-9; 8 positions match TRBD2. The DNA end is a closer match to TRBJ2-1, so the J assignment may be wrong. The CDR3 totals 15 residues. Per the germline V gene, CDR1 is SEHNR and CDR2 is FQNEAQ (reference sequence).

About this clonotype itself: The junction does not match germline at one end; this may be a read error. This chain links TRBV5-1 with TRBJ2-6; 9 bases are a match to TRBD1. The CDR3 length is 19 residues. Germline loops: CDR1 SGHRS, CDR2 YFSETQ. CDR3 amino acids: CASSFSDRGRYTGANVLTF. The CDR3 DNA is TGTGCCAGCAGCTTTTCAGACAGGGGGAGATATACTGGGGCCAACGTCCTGACTTTC.

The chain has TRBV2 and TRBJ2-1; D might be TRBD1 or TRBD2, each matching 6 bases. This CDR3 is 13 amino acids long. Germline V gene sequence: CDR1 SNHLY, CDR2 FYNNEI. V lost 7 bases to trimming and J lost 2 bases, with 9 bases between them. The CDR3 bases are TGTGCCAGCACCGGGGGCGCCTACAATGAGCAGTTCTTC. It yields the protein CASTGGAYNEQFF.

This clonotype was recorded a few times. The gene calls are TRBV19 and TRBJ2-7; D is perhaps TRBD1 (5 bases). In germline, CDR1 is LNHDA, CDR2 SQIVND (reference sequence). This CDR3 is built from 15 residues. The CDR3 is CAVSRSITGSYEQYF. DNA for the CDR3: TGTGCTGTGAGTCGATCAATCACAGGATCCTACGAGCAGTACTTC.

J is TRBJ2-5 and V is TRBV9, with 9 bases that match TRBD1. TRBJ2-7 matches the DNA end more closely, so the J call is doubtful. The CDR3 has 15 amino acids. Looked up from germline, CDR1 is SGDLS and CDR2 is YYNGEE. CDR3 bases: TGTGCCAGCAGCGTAGGGACAGGGGACGGCTACGAGCAGTACTTC. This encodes CASSVGTGDGYEQYF.

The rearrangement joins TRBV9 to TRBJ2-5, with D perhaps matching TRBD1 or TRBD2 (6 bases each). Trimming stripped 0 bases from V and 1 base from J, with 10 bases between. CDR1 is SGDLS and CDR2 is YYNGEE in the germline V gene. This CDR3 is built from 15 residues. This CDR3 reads CASSVAGAIQETQYF. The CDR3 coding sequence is TGTGCCAGCAGCGTAGCGGGGGCAATCCAAGAGACCCAGTACTTC.

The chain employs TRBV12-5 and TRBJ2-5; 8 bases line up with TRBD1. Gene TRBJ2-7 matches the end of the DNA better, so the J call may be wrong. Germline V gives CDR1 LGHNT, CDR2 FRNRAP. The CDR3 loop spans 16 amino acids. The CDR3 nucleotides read TGTGCTAGTGGCCTTCCTGGCGGGACAGGAACCTACGAGCAGTACTTC. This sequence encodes CASGLPGGTGTYEQYF.

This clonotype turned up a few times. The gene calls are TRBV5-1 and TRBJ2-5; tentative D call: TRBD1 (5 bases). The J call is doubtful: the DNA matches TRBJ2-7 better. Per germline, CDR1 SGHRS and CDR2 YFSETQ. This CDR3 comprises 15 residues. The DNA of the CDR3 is TGCGCCAGCAGCTTGGAGGCAGGGCCGCCCTACGAGCAGTACTTC. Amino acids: CASSLEAGPPYEQYF.

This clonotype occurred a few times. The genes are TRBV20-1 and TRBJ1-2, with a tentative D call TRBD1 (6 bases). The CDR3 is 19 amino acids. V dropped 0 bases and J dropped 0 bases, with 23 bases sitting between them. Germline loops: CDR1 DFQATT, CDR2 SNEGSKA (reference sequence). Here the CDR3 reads CSAREPGQAPMEPNYGYTF. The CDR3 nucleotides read TGCAGTGCTAGAGAACCGGGACAAGCTCCTATGGAGCCTAACTATGGCTACACCTTC.

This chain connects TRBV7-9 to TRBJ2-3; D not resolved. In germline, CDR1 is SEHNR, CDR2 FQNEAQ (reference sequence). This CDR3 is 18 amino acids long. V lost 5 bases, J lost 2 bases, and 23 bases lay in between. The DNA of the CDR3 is TGTGCCAGCAGCAGCGTTAGTCTGGATCCCCTTAACACAGATACGCAGTATTTT. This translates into CASSSVSLDPLNTDTQYF.

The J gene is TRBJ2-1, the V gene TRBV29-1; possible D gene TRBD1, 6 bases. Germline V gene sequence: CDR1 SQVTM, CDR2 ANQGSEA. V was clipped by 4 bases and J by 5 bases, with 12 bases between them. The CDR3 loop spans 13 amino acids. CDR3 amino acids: CSVGGDIDNEQFF. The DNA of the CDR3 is TGCAGCGTTGGAGGGGACATAGACAATGAGCAGTTCTTC.